This T cell receptor beta chain was documented in a study of read filtering for tumor transcriptome and immune sequencing. Study details: IR-seq gave about 3.5 to 10.27 million TCR reads per sample; RNA-seq gave 85 to 1273.

Points from the study as a whole: RNA-seq captured clonotypes less deeply and reliably than IR-seq.

V lost 0 bases to trimming and J lost 10 bases, with 15 bases between them. From germline, CDR1 is MGHRA and CDR2 YSYEKL. There are 14 residues in the CDR3. From approximately 430 ng of RNA, a library with molecular barcoded alpha/delta and beta/gamma adaptors was made. Via MiXCR, TCRdb re-called the reads, giving one row per CDR3 protein. The data hold about 46,000 distinct CDR3 sequences, with about a fifth observed a single time. A few counts support this clonotype. What it binds is unknown. Input material: a population of CD138-negative cells sorted from bone marrow. This chain uses TRBV4-1 with TRBJ1-1, with D tentatively TRBD1 (5 bases). The receptor was isolated from a donor older than 35 with multiple myeloma. The CDR3 DNA reads as TGCGCCAGCAGCCAAGAATGGAGGGGTATTGGAGCTTTCTTT. Amino acids: CASSQEWRGIGAFF.